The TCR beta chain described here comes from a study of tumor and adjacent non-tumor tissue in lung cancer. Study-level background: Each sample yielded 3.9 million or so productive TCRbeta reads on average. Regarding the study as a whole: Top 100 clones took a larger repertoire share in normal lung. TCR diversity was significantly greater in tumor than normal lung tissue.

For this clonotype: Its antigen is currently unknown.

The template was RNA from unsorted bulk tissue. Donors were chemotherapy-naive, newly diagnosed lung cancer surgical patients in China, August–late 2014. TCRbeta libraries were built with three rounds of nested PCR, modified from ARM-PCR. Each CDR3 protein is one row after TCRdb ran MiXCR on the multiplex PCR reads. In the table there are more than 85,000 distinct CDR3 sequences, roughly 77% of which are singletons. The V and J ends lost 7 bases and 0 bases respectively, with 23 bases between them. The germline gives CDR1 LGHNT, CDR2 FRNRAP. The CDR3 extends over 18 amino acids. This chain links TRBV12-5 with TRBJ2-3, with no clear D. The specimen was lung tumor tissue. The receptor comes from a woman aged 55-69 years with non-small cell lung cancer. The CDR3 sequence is CASAFHRVAEASTDTQYF. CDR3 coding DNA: TGTGCTAGTGCTTTCCACCGGGTGGCGGAAGCTAGCACAGATACGCAGTATTTT.